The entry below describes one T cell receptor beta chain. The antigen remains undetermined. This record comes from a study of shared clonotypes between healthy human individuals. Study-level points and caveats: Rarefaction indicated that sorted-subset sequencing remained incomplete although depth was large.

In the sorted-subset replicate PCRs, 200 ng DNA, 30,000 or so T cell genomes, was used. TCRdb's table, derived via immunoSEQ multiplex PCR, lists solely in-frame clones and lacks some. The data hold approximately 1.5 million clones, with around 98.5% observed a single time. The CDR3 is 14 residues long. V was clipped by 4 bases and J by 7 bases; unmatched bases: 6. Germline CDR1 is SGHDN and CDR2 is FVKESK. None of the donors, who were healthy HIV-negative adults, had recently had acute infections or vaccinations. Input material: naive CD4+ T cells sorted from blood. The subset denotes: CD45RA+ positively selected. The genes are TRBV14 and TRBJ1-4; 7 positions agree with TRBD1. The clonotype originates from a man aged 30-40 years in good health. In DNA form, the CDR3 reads TGTGCCAGCAGCCCTTCAGGGGGAACTGAAAAACTGTTTTTT. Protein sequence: CASSPSGGTEKLFF.